The next 18 T cell receptor beta chains were all read from a single sample in a study of cytomegalovirus exposure and HLA in healthy donors. Method: immunoSEQ multiplex PCR; TCRdb's copy keeps in-frame clones and lacks some. The data show about 160,000 clones, with around nine tenths seen just once and 4% to 4.5% held by the top ten. Sequencing used PBMCs. The receptors derive from a man younger than 35 in good health and CMV-seropositive.

This chain links TRBV29-1 with TRBJ1-2; possibly TRBD1 for D (6 bases). V lost 6 bases to trimming and J lost 5 bases, with 16 bases between them. The germline V gene has CDR1 SQVTM and CDR2 ANQGSEA. This CDR3 has 13 residues. CDR3 coding DNA: TGCAGCGTGGCCCCCGGGCAGGGGTATGGCTACACCTTC. The encoded protein is CSVAPGQGYGYTF.

The chain has TRBV28 and TRBJ2-2, with 8 bases identical to TRBD1. The germline V gene encodes CDR1 MDHEN and CDR2 SYDVKM. This CDR3 comprises 15 residues. With 5 bases clipped from V and 5 bases from J, the junction kept 7 bases outside the gene matches. The CDR3 sequence: CASSMGTGGTGELFF. CDR3 DNA: TGTGCCAGCAGTATGGGAACAGGGGGAACCGGGGAGCTGTTTTTT.

In its sample, this clone was seen once. For the CDR3, the DNA is TGTGCCAGCAGCGTCACACCAACAGATACGCAGTATTTT. Protein product: CASSVTPTDTQYF. The V and J genes are TRBV13 and TRBJ2-3; D not certain. The germline V gene encodes CDR1 PRHDT and CDR2 FYEKMQ (reference sequence). The CDR3 totals 13 residues. Trimming took 5 bases from V and 3 from J, leaving 9 bases between them.

This clone was recorded a few times. The chain has TRBV11-3 and TRBJ2-1; 7 nucleotides align to TRBD2. The CDR3 contains 13 residues. Germline trimming cut 2 bases from V and 9 bases from J; bases unmatched to any gene: 4. The germline gives CDR1 SGHNT, CDR2 YENEEA. The CDR3 DNA sequence: TGTGCCAGCAGCTTATTGCCGGGGGGTGAGCAGTTCTTC. It yields the protein CASSLLPGGEQFF.

The chain links TRBV6-1 to TRBJ2-7, with 10 bases aligning to TRBD1. Per the germline V gene, CDR1 is MNHNS and CDR2 is SASEGT. V lost 0 bases, J lost 3 bases, and 2 bases stayed unmatched. CDR3 size: 15 residues. CDR3 nucleotides: TGTGCCAGCAGTGAAGCTAGGACAGGGGGCTACGAGCAGTACTTC. This gives the protein CASSEARTGGYEQYF.

The chain carries TRBV6-1 and TRBJ1-5; possibly TRBD1 for D (5 bases). V lost 5 bases and J lost 0, with 11 bases in between. Germline V lookup: CDR1 MNHNS, CDR2 SASEGT. The CDR3 sequence is 15 residues long. CDR3 loop: CASSSGPYSNQPQHF. The CDR3 DNA reads as TGTGCCAGCAGTTCAGGGCCATATAGCAATCAGCCCCAGCATTTT.

The rearrangement links TRBV11-3 to TRBJ1-3; D not resolved. Deletions cut 4 bases from V and 0 bases from J, with 16 bases between. Germline CDR1 SGHNT, CDR2 YENEEA. The CDR3 has 17 residues. The CDR3 nucleotides are TGTGCCAGCAGCTACCAGAACCCCACAGACTCTGGAAACACCATATATTTT. This encodes CASSYQNPTDSGNTIYF.

This sequence joins TRBV28 and TRBJ2-1; 8 nucleotides line up with TRBD1. J lost 16 bases, V lost 5 bases, and 10 bases had no gene match. Germline V gene lookup returns CDR1 MDHEN and CDR2 SYDVKM. The CDR3 extends over 12 amino acids. The CDR3 loop is CASSEWTGWVFF. The CDR3 bases are TGTGCCAGCAGTGAGTGGACAGGGTGGGTCTTCTTC.

This clone was seen a few times. The chain carries TRBV6-1 and TRBJ2-1, with 12 bases that match TRBD1. In germline, CDR1 is MNHNS, CDR2 SASEGT. CDR3 length: 16 residues. The V gene end was trimmed by 1 base and the J gene end by 8 bases; junction bases not matched to a gene: 6. The CDR3 DNA is TGTGCCAGCAGTGAAGATAATGGGACAGGGGGCTATGAGCAGTTCTTC. This sequence encodes CASSEDNGTGGYEQFF.

V is TRBV7-9 and J is TRBJ1-2; a possible D gene is TRBD1 (5 bases). V was trimmed by 5 bases and J by 3 bases, leaving 13 bases between them. The CDR3 runs 14 residues. Germline CDR1 is SEHNR and CDR2 is FQNEAQ (reference sequence). CDR3 region: CASSPGTPYYGYTF. The CDR3 DNA sequence: TGTGCCAGCAGCCCAGGGACTCCATACTATGGCTACACCTTC.

The rearrangement links TRBV7-2 to TRBJ2-1; 10 bases are a match to TRBD2. Per the germline V gene, CDR1 is SGHTA and CDR2 is FQGNSA. V dropped 8 bases and J dropped 4; count of bases not matched to a gene: 5. The CDR3 is 14 residues long. The CDR3 bases are TGTGCCAGCCGGAGGACTAGCGGATACAATGAGCAGTTCTTC. Translated: CASRRTSGYNEQFF. The entire variable domain, with the rest obtained from reference TRBV7-2 and TRBJ2-1, is as follows: GAGVSQSPSNKVTEKGKDVELRCDPISGHTALYWYRQSLGQGLEFLIYFQGNSAPDKSGLPSDRFSAERTGGSVSTLTIQRTQQEDSAVYLCASRRTSGYNEQFFGPGTRLTVL.

The rearrangement links TRBV5-1 to TRBJ2-7; 9 nucleotides agree with TRBD1. The CDR3 sequence is 17 residues long. Per the germline V gene, CDR1 is SGHRS and CDR2 is YFSETQ. Germline trimming cut 4 bases from V and 0 bases from J; bases unmatched to any gene: 11. The CDR3 sequence: CASSTGTGISSSYEQYF. CDR3 bases: TGCGCCAGCAGCACCGGGACAGGGATTTCCAGCTCCTACGAGCAGTACTTC. Full variable domain (missing parts from reference TRBV5-1 and TRBJ2-7): KAGVTQTPRYLIKTRGQQVTLSCSPISGHRSVSWYQQTPGQGLQFLFEYFSETQRNKGNFPGRFSGRQFSNSRSEMNVSTLELGDSALYLCASSTGTGISSSYEQYFGPGTRLTVT.

The chain employs TRBV10-1 and TRBJ2-1, with 14 bases that match TRBD2. Per germline, CDR1 WNHNN and CDR2 SYGVQD (reference sequence). Trimming removed 3 bases from V and 4 bases from J; junction bases left unmatched: 11. This CDR3 has 19 amino acids. The DNA of the CDR3 is TGCGCCAGCAGTGAACCCCTTGGAAGACTAGCGGGAGGGTACAATGAGCAGTTCTTC. Its translation is CASSEPLGRLAGGYNEQFF.

V and J are TRBV29-1 and TRBJ2-1; unclear D gene. The CDR3 covers 11 residues. CDR1 SQVTM and CDR2 ANQGSEA come from the germline V gene. V was trimmed by 1 base and J by 8 bases, leaving 6 bases between them. DNA for the CDR3: TGCAGCGTTGAAGGGCTCGATGAGCAGTTCTTC. Translation gives CSVEGLDEQFF.

The V call is TRBV5-1, the J call TRBJ2-3; D gene uncertain. Deletions cut 4 bases from V and 3 bases from J, with 15 bases between. Germline loops: CDR1 SGHRS, CDR2 YFSETQ. This CDR3 has 15 residues. The CDR3 loop reads CASSTDRIRTDTQYF. CDR3 DNA: TGCGCCAGCAGCACAGACCGGATTCGAACAGATACGCAGTATTTT.

This clone was seen just once. The chain uses TRBV30 and TRBJ2-7; a weak D match, TRBD2 (6 bases). Germline loops: CDR1 GTSNPN, CDR2 SVGIG (reference sequence). CDR3 length: 13 residues. V gave up 4 bases and J gave up 3 bases, with 13 bases separating them. CDR3 residues: CAWTGTSGYEQYF. The CDR3 coding sequence is TGTGCCTGGACCGGGACTTCTGGCTACGAGCAGTACTTC.

Only one count was recorded for this clone. The chain couples TRBV5-4 to TRBJ2-2, with D possibly matching TRBD1 (5 bases). CDR3 length equals 15 residues. The V end lost 4 bases, the J end lost 4 bases, and 14 bases lay between the germline ends. Germline V gene lookup returns CDR1 SGHNT and CDR2 YYREEE (reference sequence). In nucleotides, the CDR3 is TGTGCCAGCAGCACAGGCCTAGTAGGCACCGGGGAGCTGTTTTTT. Translating it yields CASSTGLVGTGELFF.

J is TRBJ1-1 and V is TRBV6-6; D gene ambiguous. The V end was cut by 7 bases, the J end by 6 bases, with 12 bases between. Per germline, CDR1 MNHNY and CDR2 SVGAGI (reference sequence). CDR3 size: 12 residues. CDR3 in DNA: TGTGCCAGCACGAGTTATGTATCTGAAGCTTTCTTT. Translating gives CASTSYVSEAFF.